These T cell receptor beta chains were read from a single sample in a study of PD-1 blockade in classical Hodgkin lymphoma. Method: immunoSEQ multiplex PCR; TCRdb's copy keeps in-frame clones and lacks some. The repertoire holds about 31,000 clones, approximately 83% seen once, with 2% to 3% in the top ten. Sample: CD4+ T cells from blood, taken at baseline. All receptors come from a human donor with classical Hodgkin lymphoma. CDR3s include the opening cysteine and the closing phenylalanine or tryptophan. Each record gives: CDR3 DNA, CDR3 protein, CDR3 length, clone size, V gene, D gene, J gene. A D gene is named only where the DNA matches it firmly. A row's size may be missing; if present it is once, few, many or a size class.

CDR3nt: TGTGCCAGCTCCGGGACAGGGAACGTAGAGACCCAGTACTTC
CDR3aa: CASSGTGNVETQYF
len: 14
abundance: few
v_gene: TRBV19
d_gene: TRBD1
j_gene: TRBJ2-5

CDR3nt: TGTGCCATCAGTGAGTCGACTTACAATGAGCAGTTCTTC
CDR3aa: CAISESTYNEQFF
len: 13
abundance: -
v_gene: TRBV10-3
d_gene: -
j_gene: TRBJ2-1

CDR3nt: TGTGCCATCAGTGAGTCTTCAGGGGTTGGGACTGAAGCTTTCTTT
CDR3aa: CAISESSGVGTEAFF
len: 15
abundance: -
v_gene: TRBV10-3
d_gene: -
j_gene: TRBJ1-1

CDR3nt: TGCGCCAGCAAAGCTGATCCGGACAGGTTCTACGAGCAGTACTTC
CDR3aa: CASKADPDRFYEQYF
len: 15
abundance: -
v_gene: TRBV5-1
d_gene: TRBD1
j_gene: TRBJ2-7

CDR3nt: TGTGCCAGCAGCCGACTAGCTGGGGAGCTGTTTTTT
CDR3aa: CASSRLAGELFF
len: 12
abundance: -
v_gene: TRBV7-2
d_gene: TRBD2
j_gene: TRBJ2-2

CDR3nt: TGCGCCAGCAACGGGAGGGCCCTGGGAGAGCCCCAGCATTTT
CDR3aa: CASNGRALGEPQHF
len: 14
abundance: -
v_gene: TRBV10-2
d_gene: -
j_gene: TRBJ1-5

CDR3nt: TGTGCCAGCAGTAACAACCAGTATGATGAGCAGTTCTTC
CDR3aa: CASSNNQYDEQFF
len: 13
abundance: -
v_gene: TRBV2
d_gene: -
j_gene: TRBJ2-1

CDR3nt: TGTGCCAGCAGTTTGTCGCCGGGACAGGGGGCGATTGGCAATCAGCCCCAGCATTTT
CDR3aa: CASSLSPGQGAIGNQPQHF
len: 19
abundance: -
v_gene: TRBV27
d_gene: TRBD1
j_gene: TRBJ1-5

CDR3nt: TGTGCCAGCTCACCCGGGACAGCAAGTGAGCAGTTCTTC
CDR3aa: CASSPGTASEQFF
len: 13
abundance: -
v_gene: TRBV18
d_gene: TRBD1
j_gene: TRBJ2-1

CDR3nt: TGTGCCAGCAGTTTAATGGACCAGCGGGGGCAGACCCAGTACTTC
CDR3aa: CASSLMDQRGQTQYF
len: 15
abundance: -
v_gene: TRBV6-5
d_gene: TRBD2
j_gene: TRBJ2-5

CDR3nt: TGTGCCAGCAGACCCGGGACAGTTAATGAAAAACTGTTTTTT
CDR3aa: CASRPGTVNEKLFF
len: 14
abundance: -
v_gene: TRBV6-5
d_gene: TRBD1
j_gene: TRBJ1-4

CDR3nt: TGTGCCAGCAGCCCGGATGAGGGAGCGTCCTACAATGAGCAGTTCTTC
CDR3aa: CASSPDEGASYNEQFF
len: 16
abundance: -
v_gene: TRBV5-4
d_gene: -
j_gene: TRBJ2-1

CDR3nt: TGTGCCAGCACAGAGTCAGGGCGGCAAGAGACCCAGTACTTC
CDR3aa: CASTESGRQETQYF
len: 14
abundance: -
v_gene: TRBV6-5
d_gene: -
j_gene: TRBJ2-5

CDR3nt: TGTGCCAGCACCAGGGGACTAGCGGGTATCAATGAGCAGTTCTTC
CDR3aa: CASTRGLAGINEQFF
len: 15
abundance: -
v_gene: TRBV6-5
d_gene: TRBD2
j_gene: TRBJ2-1

CDR3nt: TGTGCCAGCTCACAAACGGGACTAGCGGGACCCGAGCAGTACTTC
CDR3aa: CASSQTGLAGPEQYF
len: 15
abundance: -
v_gene: TRBV18
d_gene: TRBD2
j_gene: TRBJ2-7

CDR3nt: TGTGCCAGCAGCTTTAGCCTGAACACTGAAGCTTTCTTT
CDR3aa: CASSFSLNTEAFF
len: 13
abundance: -
v_gene: TRBV11-2
d_gene: -
j_gene: TRBJ1-1

CDR3nt: TGCAGCGTTGGTAGCACTTTCAATGAAAAACTGTTTTTT
CDR3aa: CSVGSTFNEKLFF
len: 13
abundance: -
v_gene: TRBV29-1
d_gene: -
j_gene: TRBJ1-4

CDR3nt: TGTGCCAGCAGCCGGTTCACCGGGGAGGGCAATGGCTACACCTTC
CDR3aa: CASSRFTGEGNGYTF
len: 15
abundance: -
v_gene: TRBV5-8
d_gene: -
j_gene: TRBJ1-2

CDR3nt: TGTGCCAGCAGGGAAAACTCTAATGAAAAACTGTTTTTT
CDR3aa: CASRENSNEKLFF
len: 13
abundance: -
v_gene: TRBV6-1
d_gene: -
j_gene: TRBJ1-4

CDR3nt: TGTGCCAGCAGTTTAGAGAGTGGCCAGCCCCAGCATTTT
CDR3aa: CASSLESGQPQHF
len: 13
abundance: once
v_gene: TRBV27
d_gene: -
j_gene: TRBJ1-5

CDR3nt: TGTGCCTGGAGTGGGGGACTACTGACAGATACGCAGTATTTT
CDR3aa: CAWSGGLLTDTQYF
len: 14
abundance: -
v_gene: TRBV30
d_gene: TRBD2
j_gene: TRBJ2-3

CDR3nt: TGTGCCAGCAGCCAGGGACGTAGCTCCTACGAGCAGTACTTC
CDR3aa: CASSQGRSSYEQYF
len: 14
abundance: -
v_gene: TRBV14
d_gene: -
j_gene: TRBJ2-7

CDR3nt: TGCGCCAGCAGCCCCGTCGGTTGGGGAACGGGCGAGCAGTACTTC
CDR3aa: CASSPVGWGTGEQYF
len: 15
abundance: -
v_gene: TRBV4-1
d_gene: -
j_gene: TRBJ2-7

CDR3nt: TGTGCCAGCAGTTTAAGGAATGAGCAGTTCTTC
CDR3aa: CASSLRNEQFF
len: 11
abundance: -
v_gene: TRBV28
d_gene: -
j_gene: TRBJ2-1

CDR3nt: TGCGCCAGCAGCCAAGGACTCCTTCTGGCTAGCGGGAGCCATGAGCAGTTCTTC
CDR3aa: CASSQGLLLASGSHEQFF
len: 18
abundance: -
v_gene: TRBV4-3
d_gene: TRBD2
j_gene: TRBJ2-1

CDR3nt: TGTGCCAGCAACGGGGGGGGAGGAATGCCCGGGGAGCTGTTTTTT
CDR3aa: CASNGGGGMPGELFF
len: 15
abundance: -
v_gene: TRBV2
d_gene: TRBD2
j_gene: TRBJ2-2

CDR3nt: TGTGCCTGGAATAATGGACAGGGGGGCAACGAGCAGTACTTC
CDR3aa: CAWNNGQGGNEQYF
len: 14
abundance: -
v_gene: TRBV30
d_gene: TRBD1
j_gene: TRBJ2-7

CDR3nt: TGTGCCATCAGTGATGGCGGGGTGCGCACAGATACGCAGTATTTT
CDR3aa: CAISDGGVRTDTQYF
len: 15
abundance: -
v_gene: TRBV10-3
d_gene: -
j_gene: TRBJ2-3

CDR3nt: TGTGCCATCAGTGGGACAGGGGGCACAGATACGCAGTATTTT
CDR3aa: CAISGTGGTDTQYF
len: 14
abundance: -
v_gene: TRBV10-3
d_gene: TRBD1
j_gene: TRBJ2-3

CDR3nt: TGTGCCAGTAGGCCCGAGCGGGTCTCTACTGAAGCTTTCTTT
CDR3aa: CASRPERVSTEAFF
len: 14
abundance: -
v_gene: TRBV19
d_gene: -
j_gene: TRBJ1-1

CDR3nt: TGTGCCAGCAGTTTACTGGCTGGGACTAGCGGCAAAGAGACCCAGTACTTC
CDR3aa: CASSLLAGTSGKETQYF
len: 17
abundance: once
v_gene: TRBV27
d_gene: TRBD2
j_gene: TRBJ2-5

CDR3nt: TGTGCCAGCAGCTTAGGGCTAGCGGGAGGGCCCTCCTACGAGCAGTACTTC
CDR3aa: CASSLGLAGGPSYEQYF
len: 17
abundance: once
v_gene: TRBV7-2
d_gene: TRBD2
j_gene: TRBJ2-7

CDR3nt: TGTGCCAGCAGCTTAGTTAAGAGGACAGGGGGCTTTAATGAGCAGTTCTTC
CDR3aa: CASSLVKRTGGFNEQFF
len: 17
abundance: -
v_gene: TRBV11-2
d_gene: TRBD1
j_gene: TRBJ2-1

CDR3nt: TGTGCCAGCAGCTTAGCCAGGGGAAACACCATATATTTT
CDR3aa: CASSLARGNTIYF
len: 13
abundance: -
v_gene: TRBV11-2
d_gene: -
j_gene: TRBJ1-3

CDR3nt: TGTGCCAGCAGTTTCGTCGACAGGGGGAAAAACATTCAGTACTTC
CDR3aa: CASSFVDRGKNIQYF
len: 15
abundance: -
v_gene: TRBV6-5
d_gene: TRBD1
j_gene: TRBJ2-4

CDR3nt: TGTGCCAGCAGCGTAGACCAGGGGCCTAATGAGCAGTTCTTC
CDR3aa: CASSVDQGPNEQFF
len: 14
abundance: -
v_gene: TRBV9
d_gene: -
j_gene: TRBJ2-1

CDR3nt: TGTGCCAGCAGCTTAGATTTAGGGGACAGGGGGTTCTTC
CDR3aa: CASSLDLGDRGFF
len: 13
abundance: -
v_gene: TRBV11-2
d_gene: TRBD1
j_gene: TRBJ2-1

CDR3nt: TGCGCCAGCAGCCCCGAGCCGTTGGGGTCCGGGGAGCTGTTTTTT
CDR3aa: CASSPEPLGSGELFF
len: 15
abundance: -
v_gene: TRBV4-3
d_gene: -
j_gene: TRBJ2-2

CDR3nt: TGTGCCAGCAGTGATCTCAGCGGGACCCAGTACTTC
CDR3aa: CASSDLSGTQYF
len: 12
abundance: -
v_gene: TRBV28
d_gene: -
j_gene: TRBJ2-5

CDR3nt: TGCGCCAGCAGCCAAGACAGGGGGGTGGTAAACACCGGGGAGCTGTTTTTT
CDR3aa: CASSQDRGVVNTGELFF
len: 17
abundance: once
v_gene: TRBV4-3
d_gene: -
j_gene: TRBJ2-2

CDR3nt: TGTGCCATCAGTGACAGCGGGATCACAGATACGCAGTATTTT
CDR3aa: CAISDSGITDTQYF
len: 14
abundance: -
v_gene: TRBV10-3
d_gene: TRBD2
j_gene: TRBJ2-3

CDR3nt: TGCAGCGTTGCTCAAGCTGGGGGGAGCTATGGCTACACCTTC
CDR3aa: CSVAQAGGSYGYTF
len: 14
abundance: -
v_gene: TRBV29-1
d_gene: -
j_gene: TRBJ1-2

CDR3nt: TGTGCCAGCTCACCGAGTGTGGTTGGGGCTAATGAAAAACTGTTTTTT
CDR3aa: CASSPSVVGANEKLFF
len: 16
abundance: -
v_gene: TRBV18
d_gene: -
j_gene: TRBJ1-4

CDR3nt: TGCGCCAGCAGCGCGGGGGGGACAGGGTATCAGCCCCAGCATTTT
CDR3aa: CASSAGGTGYQPQHF
len: 15
abundance: -
v_gene: TRBV5-1
d_gene: TRBD1
j_gene: TRBJ1-5

CDR3nt: TGTGCCAGCAGCTTTAACACCGGGGAGCTGTTTTTT
CDR3aa: CASSFNTGELFF
len: 12
abundance: -
v_gene: TRBV28
d_gene: -
j_gene: TRBJ2-2

CDR3nt: TGTGCCAGCTCACCGGGCAGTATTATCCCCCAGCATTTT
CDR3aa: CASSPGSIIPQHF
len: 13
abundance: few
v_gene: TRBV18
d_gene: -
j_gene: TRBJ1-5

CDR3nt: TGTGCCAGCAGTTTATCGGGCAGCCTGAACACTGAAGCTTTCTTT
CDR3aa: CASSLSGSLNTEAFF
len: 15
abundance: -
v_gene: TRBV27
d_gene: -
j_gene: TRBJ1-1

CDR3nt: TGCAGCGCTGGGACTGCTATCTCCTACAATGAGCAGTTCTTC
CDR3aa: CSAGTAISYNEQFF
len: 14
abundance: -
v_gene: TRBV29-1
d_gene: -
j_gene: TRBJ2-1

CDR3nt: TGTGCCAGCAGTTTATATGGGGGGGGTGGCAATCAGCCCCAGCATTTT
CDR3aa: CASSLYGGGGNQPQHF
len: 16
abundance: -
v_gene: TRBV28
d_gene: -
j_gene: TRBJ1-5

CDR3nt: TGTGCCAGCAGTCCCGGGGAGGTAAACCAAGAGACCCAGTACTTC
CDR3aa: CASSPGEVNQETQYF
len: 15
abundance: once
v_gene: TRBV7-9
d_gene: -
j_gene: TRBJ2-5

CDR3nt: TGTGCCAGCAGCTTAGGGACAGGGGGCCCCAATCAGCCCCAGCATTTT
CDR3aa: CASSLGTGGPNQPQHF
len: 16
abundance: -
v_gene: TRBV11-1
d_gene: TRBD1
j_gene: TRBJ1-5

CDR3nt: TGTGCCAGCAGTCCCCGGACTAGCAGTACCTACGAGCAGTACTTC
CDR3aa: CASSPRTSSTYEQYF
len: 15
abundance: once
v_gene: TRBV6-5
d_gene: TRBD2
j_gene: TRBJ2-7

CDR3nt: TGTGCCAGCAGTGAAGCAGCTAGCGGCTACGAGCAGTACTTC
CDR3aa: CASSEAASGYEQYF
len: 14
abundance: -
v_gene: TRBV6-1
d_gene: TRBD2
j_gene: TRBJ2-7

CDR3nt: TGCGCCAGCAGTCAATGGGCCCTCGGACGACAAGCCTCCTACGAGCAGTACTTC
CDR3aa: CASSQWALGRQASYEQYF
len: 18
abundance: -
v_gene: TRBV23-1
d_gene: -
j_gene: TRBJ2-7

CDR3nt: TGTGCCAGCAGAGGGGGGTCGACTAATGAAAAACTGTTTTTT
CDR3aa: CASRGGSTNEKLFF
len: 14
abundance: -
v_gene: TRBV28
d_gene: -
j_gene: TRBJ1-4

CDR3nt: TGTGCCAGCAGCCGGGGCCCGTACTACATTCAGTACTTC
CDR3aa: CASSRGPYYIQYF
len: 13
abundance: -
v_gene: TRBV27
d_gene: -
j_gene: TRBJ2-4

CDR3nt: TGTGCCAGCAGACAGACAGGGTCGGGAGGCTACACCTTC
CDR3aa: CASRQTGSGGYTF
len: 13
abundance: -
v_gene: TRBV6-6
d_gene: TRBD1
j_gene: TRBJ1-2

CDR3nt: TGCGCCAGCAGTCTTCACCGGGACAGGGTGAACACTGAAGCTTTCTTT
CDR3aa: CASSLHRDRVNTEAFF
len: 16
abundance: -
v_gene: TRBV23-1
d_gene: TRBD1
j_gene: TRBJ1-1

CDR3nt: TGCGCCAGCAGCCTCGGGACAGGGGACTATGGCTACACCTTC
CDR3aa: CASSLGTGDYGYTF
len: 14
abundance: -
v_gene: TRBV4-1
d_gene: TRBD1
j_gene: TRBJ1-2